This passage covers 8 T cell receptor beta chains from one sample sequenced in a study of Ad26.COV2.S vaccination and SARS-CoV-2 variants. Clones were read by immunoSEQ multiplex PCR, and TCRdb kept only the in-frame ones, dropping some. The table includes some 330,000 clones, almost 90% detected once. Treatment given: 15 to 20 received Ad26.COV2.S at low or high dose, single or two shots; 5 received placebo; per-sample allocation not given. Vaccine and placebo recipients were sampled on day 63 after the first injection. The sequenced sample was peripheral blood, obtained in a trial of Ad26.COV2.S vaccine versus placebo. These receptors were taken from a person aged 18-65 years who received the Ad26.COV2.S COVID-19 vaccine or a placebo.

J is TRBJ2-3 and V is TRBV2; D is ambiguous. The V and J ends lost 7 bases and 0 bases respectively, with 11 bases between them. Germline V lookup: CDR1 SNHLY, CDR2 FYNNEI. The CDR3 totals 14 residues. This CDR3 reads CASTVSPSTDTQYF. The DNA for the CDR3 is TGTGCCAGCACGGTTTCACCTAGCACAGATACGCAGTATTTT.

The chain joins TRBV4-3 to TRBJ1-4, with a possible D match to TRBD1 (5 bases). V gave up 4 bases and J gave up 8 bases, with 23 bases separating them. This CDR3 region has 17 residues. Germline V CDR1 and CDR2: LGHNA, YSLEER. DNA for the CDR3: TGCGCCAGCAGCCGGTTCGCCCAGGGAACGGTGAGGGAAAAACTGTTTTTT. Protein product: CASSRFAQGTVREKLFF.

This chain links TRBV13 with TRBJ1-2; 7 bases align to TRBD1. The CDR3 covers 17 residues. After removal of 2 bases from V and 4 bases from J, the junction contained 13 bases not matched to a gene. CDR1 is PRHDT, CDR2 FYEKMQ, per germline (reference sequence). CDR3 amino acids: CASSLRGGASIFYGYTF. The CDR3 nucleotides are TGTGCCAGCAGCTTAAGAGGGGGCGCGTCGATATTCTATGGCTACACCTTC. The variable domain in full, completed from reference TRBV13 and TRBJ1-2, reads AAGVIQSPRHLIKEKRETATLKCYPIPRHDTVYWYQQGPGQDPQFLISFYEKMQSDKGSIPDRFSAQQFSDYHSELNMSSLELGDSALYFCASSLRGGASIFYGYTFGSGTRLTVV.

V gene TRBV5-5 combines with J gene TRBJ1-2; D is possibly TRBD1 (5 bases). The CDR3 consists of 15 residues. In germline, CDR1 is SGHKS, CDR2 YYEKEE (reference sequence). V dropped 1 base and J dropped 4 bases, with 14 bases sitting between them. The chain's CDR3 is CASSLRGTSFYGYTF. CDR3 nucleotides: TGTGCCAGCAGCTTGAGGGGAACATCGTTCTATGGCTACACCTTC.

Remarks on this clone: Other DNA sequences in this specimen translate into the identical CDR3. The chain joins TRBV27 to TRBJ1-1; tentatively, D is TRBD1 (5 bases). Deletions cut 2 bases from V and 1 base from J, with 5 bases between. Germline loops: CDR1 MNHEY, CDR2 SMNVEV (reference sequence). The CDR3 is 13 amino acids. DNA of the CDR3: TGTGCCAGCAGTTTAGACAGGAACACTGAAGCTTTCTTT. Protein product: CASSLDRNTEAFF.

The chain carries TRBV15 and TRBJ2-1; the D gene is possibly TRBD1 (6 bases). Germline V gene data show CDR1 as LNHNV and CDR2 as YYDKDF (reference sequence). V shed 3 bases and J shed 12 bases, with 21 bases lying between them. This CDR3 spans 15 amino acids. The DNA for the CDR3 is TGTGCCACCAGCAGCCACAGGGAAAGCGTTCTTGGGCAGTTCTTC. Translating gives CATSSHRESVLGQFF.

The chain joins TRBV28 to TRBJ2-7; D may be TRBD1 (7 bases). V gave up 5 bases and J gave up 7 bases, with 15 bases separating them. The CDR3 has 13 amino acids. CDR1 is MDHEN and CDR2 is SYDVKM in the germline V gene. The CDR3 loop reads CASSGGTAEEQYV. CDR3 DNA: TGTGCCAGCAGTGGGGGGACAGCCGAAGAGCAGTACGTC.

The chain is built from TRBV7-9 and TRBJ2-7; D is uncertain. The CDR3 is made up of 13 amino acids. Germline V gives CDR1 SEHNR, CDR2 FQNEAQ (reference sequence). V lost 1 base and J 4 bases, leaving 8 bases between the germline ends. In DNA, the CDR3 is TGTGCCAGCAGCTTAGTGTCCAGTTACGAGCAGTACGTC. Protein: CASSLVSSYEQYV.